This T cell receptor (beta chain) was observed in a study of T cell changes during pregnancy in multiple sclerosis. The CDR3 length is 14 residues. The germline CDR1 and CDR2 sequences are SGHNT and YYREEE (reference sequence). The junction had 3 bases not matched to a gene; V was cut back by 2 bases and J by 2 bases. Here immunoSEQ multiplex PCR was the method, and the copy in TCRdb shows in-frame clones only, minus some. The sample has about 23,000 clones, roughly 90% seen once; the top ten hold approximately 1.2%. Sequencing was performed on CD4+ T cells from peripheral blood mononuclear cells, taken in the first trimester of pregnancy. This TCR derives from a female donor in good health, enrolled as a control in a pregnancy study. The rearrangement joins TRBV5-4 to TRBJ1-2, with 7 bases aligning to TRBD1. The chain's CDR3 is CASSFPGGNYGYTF. CDR3 nucleotides: TGTGCCAGCAGCTTCCCAGGGGGGAACTATGGCTACACCTTC.